Below, 29 T cell receptor beta chains from the same sample are listed, as sequenced in a study of regulatory dendritic cells for organ transplantation. Their antigens remain unidentified. Sorted T cells were CFSE-labeled and cultured 4 to 5 days with allogeneic regulatory or mature dendritic cells at 1:10. Assay: immunoSEQ multiplex PCR; the TCRdb copy retains only in-frame clones and omits some. The top ten hold 0.63% of the sample, which has 12,000 or so clones, about 79% seen once. Sequencing used naive CD4+ T cells from blood cultured with regulatory dendritic cells. Subset noted: CD45RA+ naive T cells. The source of these receptors is a human donor in good health.

This clone was seen a handful of times. The genes are TRBV19 and TRBJ2-5; D may be TRBD1 (6 bases). Deletions cut 5 bases from V and 2 bases from J, with 12 bases between. This CDR3 is built from 14 residues. Germline V gives CDR1 LNHDA, CDR2 SQIVND (reference sequence). In nucleotides, the CDR3 is TGTGCCAGTAGTTTGACAGGCGTTCAAGAGACCCAGTACTTC. It encodes CASSLTGVQETQYF.

The V and J genes are TRBV19 and TRBJ1-2; tentative D call: TRBD1 (6 bases). The CDR3 consists of 14 residues. Germline lookup yields CDR1 LNHDA and CDR2 SQIVND (reference sequence). V gave up 6 bases and J gave up 8 bases, with 19 bases separating them. CDR3 residues: CASRNSGAGVGYTF. CDR3 DNA sequence: TGTGCCAGTAGAAACTCAGGCGCAGGGGTAGGCTACACCTTC.

This sequence joins TRBV7-2 and TRBJ1-3; D uncertain. CDR3 size: 18 residues. The germline V gene encodes CDR1 SGHTA and CDR2 FQGNSA. V lost 1 base and J 4 bases, leaving 20 bases between the germline ends. The CDR3 region has the DNA TGTGCCAGCAGCTTAGGCGTGTGGCCGGGTGGATCAGGAAACACCATATATTTT. Encoded protein: CASSLGVWPGGSGNTIYF.

The J gene is TRBJ2-2, the V gene TRBV7-2; 9 bases agree with TRBD1. V trimming: 5 bases; J trimming: 5 bases; junction bases outside the gene matches: 6. Germline CDR1 is SGHTA and CDR2 is FQGNSA. The CDR3 totals 15 residues. CDR3 in amino acids: CASSRGQGRTGELFF. CDR3 coding DNA: TGTGCCAGCAGCCGAGGACAGGGGAGGACCGGGGAGCTGTTTTTT.

J is TRBJ1-1 and V is TRBV18, with D possibly matching TRBD1 (5 bases). Germline V gene lookup returns CDR1 KGHSH and CDR2 LQKENI. Trimming left V 4 bases short and J 0 bases short, with 6 bases between. The CDR3 covers 13 residues. The CDR3 is CASSQGMNTEAFF. The CDR3 coding sequence is TGTGCCAGCTCACAGGGGATGAACACTGAAGCTTTCTTT.

The chain combines TRBV4-2 with TRBJ1-2; maybe TRBD1 (6 bases). This CDR3 is built from 16 residues. The V end lost 0 bases, the J end lost 4 bases, and 15 bases lay between the germline ends. Per germline, CDR1 LGHNA and CDR2 YNFKEQ. The CDR3 reads CASSQDYSRTVYGYTF. Written as DNA, the CDR3 is TGTGCCAGCAGCCAAGATTATTCCCGGACAGTCTATGGCTACACCTTC.

There are a few counts of this clone. V usage is TRBV7-9 and J usage is TRBJ2-1, with 7 positions matching TRBD1. V shed 1 base, J shed 0 bases, and the junction held 0 bases outside the gene matches. This CDR3 spans 15 amino acids. Germline V CDR1 and CDR2: SEHNR, FQNEAQ (reference sequence). This chain's CDR3 is CASSLGTGSYNEQFF. The CDR3 DNA sequence: TGTGCCAGCAGCTTAGGGACAGGCTCCTACAATGAGCAGTTCTTC.

The rearrangement uses TRBV5-6 and TRBJ2-3; TRBD1 agrees at 8 bases. Per germline, CDR1 SGHDT and CDR2 YYEEEE. Trimming removed 7 bases from V and 1 base from J; junction bases left unmatched: 8. This CDR3 is 15 amino acids long. CDR3 bases: TGTGCCAGCCTGTTGACAGGGGACGGCACAGATACGCAGTATTTT. Its protein is CASLLTGDGTDTQYF. The full variable domain, completed using reference TRBV5-6 and TRBJ2-3, is DAGVTQSPTHLIKTRGQQVTLRCSPKSGHDTVSWYQQALGQGPQFIFQYYEEEERQRGNFPDRFSGHQFPNYSSELNVNALLLGDSALYLCASLLTGDGTDTQYFGPGTRLTVL.

This chain connects TRBV6-1 to TRBJ1-5; perhaps TRBD1 as D (6 bases). V gave up 8 bases and J gave up 3 bases, with 14 bases separating them. CDR1 and CDR2 from the germline V gene are MNHNS and SASEGT. The CDR3 sequence is 14 residues long. Written as DNA, the CDR3 is TGTGCCAGCGGGTGGGGGGGGGCCAATCAGCCCCAGCATTTT. Amino acids: CASGWGGANQPQHF.

The chain employs TRBV19 and TRBJ1-1; D call uncertain. CDR3 size: 13 residues. Germline CDR1 is LNHDA and CDR2 is SQIVND (reference sequence). Between the trimmed V and J ends, which lost 0 bases and 1 base, there was a span of 3 bases. For the CDR3, the DNA is TGTGCCAGTAGTATAGACCAGAACACTGAAGCTTTCTTT. Translating gives CASSIDQNTEAFF.

This clone was picked up one time. This chain links TRBV6-1 with TRBJ2-1; 11 bases agree with TRBD1. Germline-derived CDR1 and CDR2 are MNHNS and SASEGT. Losses at the gene ends were 7 bases for V and 2 bases for J; bases not matched to a gene: 4. The length of the CDR3 is 15 residues. The CDR3 bases are TGTGCCAGCATCAGGACAGGGGGCCCCTACAATGAGCAGTTCTTC. As protein: CASIRTGGPYNEQFF.

This chain uses TRBV18 with TRBJ1-5; weak D call: TRBD1 (5 bases). The length of the CDR3 is 14 residues. Germline V lookup: CDR1 KGHSH, CDR2 LQKENI. V shed 11 bases and J shed 5 bases, with 19 bases lying between them. The CDR3 here is CASLGGRNDQPQHF. CDR3 coding DNA: TGTGCCTCCCTGGGGGGAAGGAATGATCAGCCCCAGCATTTT.

The gene calls are TRBV27 and TRBJ1-4; 7 bases line up with TRBD1. CDR1 is MNHEY, CDR2 SMNVEV, per germline (reference sequence). J lost 5 bases, V lost 6 bases, and 6 bases had no gene match. The CDR3 covers 14 residues. The CDR3 coding sequence is TGTGCCAGCAGAAGGACAGGAAACAATGAAAAACTGTTTTTT. It specifies CASRRTGNNEKLFF.

The chain uses TRBV5-1 and TRBJ2-2, with TRBD1 identical over 10 bases. V was pared by 3 bases and J by 4 bases, with 6 bases of the junction left unmatched. The CDR3 runs 16 residues. Per the germline V gene, CDR1 is SGHRS and CDR2 is YFSETQ. As DNA, the CDR3 is TGCGCCAGCAGCTCGACAGGGGGCACGGGCACCGGGGAGCTGTTTTTT. Its translation is CASSSTGGTGTGELFF.

The CDR3 here is CASSLGGDRGETQYF. The CDR3 DNA reads TGTGCCAGCAGCTTGGGGGGGGACAGGGGGGAGACCCAGTACTTC. This chain joins TRBV11-2 and TRBJ2-5; 11 nucleotides align to TRBD1. The CDR3 sequence is 15 residues long. The V gene end was trimmed by 3 bases and the J gene end by 5 bases; junction bases not matched to a gene: 5. The germline gives CDR1 SGHAT, CDR2 FQNNGV.

This chain links TRBV4-2 with TRBJ1-3, with 8 bases that match TRBD1. Per the germline V gene, CDR1 is LGHNA and CDR2 is YNFKEQ. The V gene end was trimmed by 1 base and the J gene end by 0 bases; junction bases not matched to a gene: 5. This CDR3 comprises 17 residues. The CDR3 DNA is TGTGCCAGCAGCCAAGGGCGGGACAGGACCTCTGGAAACACCATATATTTT. Amino acids: CASSQGRDRTSGNTIYF.

The genes are TRBV10-3 and TRBJ1-3; D is ambiguous. Germline CDR1 ENHRY, CDR2 SYGVKD. This CDR3 contains 15 residues. The germline V and J ends were trimmed by 0 bases and 1 base, with 7 bases remaining between them. The CDR3 here is CAISESGRSGNTIYF. The CDR3 coding sequence is TGTGCCATCAGTGAGTCGGGGAGATCTGGAAACACCATATATTTT.

This clone has a handful of counts. The rearrangement links TRBV2 to TRBJ2-5; TRBD2 matches 12 bases. Unmatched junction bases numbered 6, after V lost 2 bases and J lost 5 bases. Germline V gene sequence: CDR1 SNHLY, CDR2 FYNNEI. The CDR3 has 16 amino acids. DNA for the CDR3: TGTGCCAGCAGTGAACTACTAGCGGGGGGCCAGGAGACCCAGTACTTC. Protein sequence: CASSELLAGGQETQYF.

This clone has a handful of counts. This chain uses TRBV18 with TRBJ2-7; D not certain. Germline V gives CDR1 KGHSH, CDR2 LQKENI. Between the trimmed V and J ends, which lost 3 bases and 6 bases, there was a span of 18 bases. CDR3 size: 15 residues. CDR3 amino acids: CASSPLGRQVSEQYF. The CDR3 bases are TGTGCCAGCTCACCTCTTGGCAGGCAAGTGTCCGAGCAGTACTTC.

J is TRBJ2-3 and V is TRBV5-1; TRBD2 matches at 11 bases. Germline CDR1 and CDR2: SGHRS and YFSETQ. CDR3 length equals 15 residues. After removal of 0 bases from V and 3 bases from J, the junction contained 0 bases not matched to a gene. CDR3 amino acids: CASSLGLAGTDTQYF. The CDR3 DNA follows: TGCGCCAGCAGCTTGGGACTAGCGGGGACAGATACGCAGTATTTT. The full variable domain, rest sourced from reference TRBV5-1 and TRBJ2-3, is KAGVTQTPRYLIKTRGQQVTLSCSPISGHRSVSWYQQTPGQGLQFLFEYFSETQRNKGNFPGRFSGRQFSNSRSEMNVSTLELGDSALYLCASSLGLAGTDTQYFGPGTRLTVL.

This chain uses TRBV19 with TRBJ1-1, with TRBD1 matching 9 bases. In germline, CDR1 is LNHDA, CDR2 SQIVND (reference sequence). Germline trimming cut 5 bases from V and 4 bases from J; bases unmatched to any gene: 14. The CDR3 runs to 17 residues. The CDR3 nucleotides read TGTGCCAGTAGTGCGCAAGCCTCCGGGACAGGGTTCACTGAAGCTTTCTTT. The encoded protein is CASSAQASGTGFTEAFF.

This sequence joins TRBV5-1 and TRBJ2-3, with TRBD2 identical over 9 bases. V dropped 3 bases and J dropped 0; count of bases not matched to a gene: 5. The length of the CDR3 is 16 residues. Germline V gives CDR1 SGHRS, CDR2 YFSETQ. As DNA, the CDR3 is TGCGCCAGCAGCTGGCTAGCGGGGCATAGCACAGATACGCAGTATTTT. This sequence encodes CASSWLAGHSTDTQYF.

In its sample, this clone was seen once. V gene TRBV6-5 combines with J gene TRBJ1-2, with 10 positions matching TRBD1. The CDR3 is 15 amino acids. Germline CDR1 is MNHEY and CDR2 is SVGAGI. J gave up 6 bases and V 6 bases, and 10 bases lay outside the gene matches. The CDR3 DNA sequence: TGTGCCAGCAGAAGACAGGGGGCAGGAAACAATGGCTACACCTTC. It specifies CASRRQGAGNNGYTF.

The chain couples TRBV5-4 to TRBJ1-1; perhaps TRBD1 as D (5 bases). Germline V lookup: CDR1 SGHNT, CDR2 YYREEE (reference sequence). Trimming left V 7 bases short and J 4 bases short, with 17 bases between. The CDR3 totals 14 residues. In nucleotides, the CDR3 is TGTGCCAGCCGCCAAGACGGCGGGGGCACTGAAGCTTTCTTT. The encoded protein is CASRQDGGGTEAFF.

The chain links TRBV5-1 to TRBJ2-7, with 11 bases that match TRBD1. The CDR3 contains 18 residues. The germline V gene has CDR1 SGHRS and CDR2 YFSETQ. Trimming at V came to 4 bases and at J to 4 bases, leaving 16 bases not matched to a gene. This CDR3 is CASSAPRPGTGGTYEQYF. CDR3 bases: TGCGCCAGCAGCGCCCCCCGTCCTGGGACAGGGGGTACATACGAGCAGTACTTC.

The chain has TRBV5-8 and TRBJ1-1; tentatively, D is TRBD1 (5 bases). Germline CDR1 is SGHTS and CDR2 is YDEGEE. The CDR3 has 16 amino acids. Deletions cut 3 bases from V and 4 bases from J, with 19 bases between. CDR3 sequence reads: CASSSTGLGYGTEAFF. The CDR3, as DNA: TGTGCCAGCAGCTCCACAGGATTAGGGTATGGCACTGAAGCTTTCTTT.

CDR3 bases: TGTGCCAGCAGCTTTCGGGAGCGGGGGGGCCGGAGCGGGGAGCTGTTTTTT. It specifies CASSFRERGGRSGELFF. This chain connects TRBV7-2 to TRBJ2-2; TRBD2 agrees at 10 bases. The V gene end was trimmed by 3 bases and the J gene end by 7 bases; junction bases not matched to a gene: 11. Germline V gives CDR1 SGHTA, CDR2 FQGNSA. The CDR3 totals 17 residues.

The table lists this clone with a count of one. J is TRBJ2-7 and V is TRBV6-6; 7 bases fit TRBD1. The CDR3 loop spans 12 amino acids. Germline CDR1 is MNHNY and CDR2 is SVGAGI (reference sequence). Trimming at V came to 6 bases and at J to 3 bases, leaving 2 bases not matched to a gene. This CDR3 reads CASSRQGYEQYF. CDR3 DNA: TGTGCCAGCAGCCGACAGGGCTACGAGCAGTACTTC.

This clone was seen a handful of times. This specimen includes other DNA sequences encoding the same CDR3. The chain combines TRBV2 with TRBJ1-5; D gene unclear. The CDR3 loop spans 13 amino acids. Germline V gene data show CDR1 as SNHLY and CDR2 as FYNNEI. V lost 4 bases and J lost 5, with 9 bases in between. The CDR3, as DNA: TGTGCCAGCAGTGCCGGACTTGATCAGCCCCAGCATTTT. Its protein is CASSAGLDQPQHF.